The sequence of this TCR beta chain was determined in a study of T cells in Graves' hyperthyroidism and ophthalmopathy (dated by TCRdb to the late 2010s). In the study overall: Peripheral blood was sampled at the time of initial diagnosis, prior to any treatment. The paper reports TCR Vbeta CDR3 sequencing of over 120 peripheral blood samples: 40 or so ophthalmopathy, fewer than 80 hyperthyroidism and 17 progressor patients. Once sampling was done, hyperthyroidism patients were given methimazole at a starting dose of 30 mg daily, whereas ophthalmopathy patients were given high-dose intravenous methylprednisolone. Prospective prediction of ophthalmopathy was tested in an independent validation cohort consisting of 18 hyperthyroidism patients and more than 15 patients who later progressed to ophthalmopathy. For training and testing, the 110 or so patients in the discovery cohort were randomly divided in a 7:3 ratio. In more than 5 Graves' hyperthyroidism patients, the study also compared T-cell repertoires from thyroid tissue with T-cell repertoires from blood. To identify distinguishing TCR V-J signatures, a discovery cohort of roughly 100 patients was used, comprising some 45 with Graves' ophthalmopathy and approximately 57 with stable Graves' hyperthyroidism. General conclusions and limits of the study: A 13 V-J signature model separated ophthalmopathy from stable hyperthyroidism, with 87.88% sensitivity and 81% to 82% specificity in cross-validation and 80%/75% in testing. Sample size was not statistically predetermined, and blinding of investigators to group allocation was not performed. Blood samples also contained most of the expanded thyroid clonotypes (frequency above 0.001), which suggests that blood repertoires may reflect thyroid immune responses. During validation, the model predicted progression to ophthalmopathy a median of roughly six months ahead of onset, with roughly 65% sensitivity and almost 75% specificity.

The TCR beta CDR3 regions were amplified from the RNA transcripts. The first round of RT-PCR for the TCR CDR3 was performed with the HTBI primer set and the Qiagen OneStep RT-PCR kit. A second multiplex PCR round built the libraries, followed by size selection and purification. The libraries were sequenced on an Illumina HiSeq2000 using paired-end 100 bp reads. Turning to the authors' computational methods: Raw data were processed with SOAPnuke, discarding reads with adapters, uncalled bases, mean Phred below 15, or no exact constant-primer or identifier match. COPE v1.2.5 was used to merge high-quality paired reads, and clonotypes were defined as unique nucleotide sequences. MiTCR v1.1 was used to align clonotypes to the IMGT TRBV, TRBD and TRBJ reference segments. Only V-J combinations with frequency above 0.0001, covering 99% to 99.2% of repertoires, were analysed. A TCS score was defined as the ratio of F50 (clonal expansion) to E x V (chaos), with BLOSUM62-based TCRdist applied between CDR3 peptides within each V-J. Welch's t-statistics and random forest reduced around 510 V-J features to 10 to 15, which were used in a naive Bayes classifier (R e1071). Clones were called with MiXCR by TCRdb after fastp trimmed the public reads at Q25, and only in-frame beta chains were retained. Rows merge per CDR3 protein into single entries with the most common DNA and genes. TCRdb, not the authors, supplied the V and J calls. The sample table shows 550,000 to 600,000 distinct CDR3 sequences, and 14% are seen once. The ten top clones hold roughly 6.9% of the sample.

Moderately to severely active disease, a Clinical Activity Score of at least 3, a NOSPECS grade of at least 4, and a duration under 3 months were present in ophthalmopathy patients. Exclusion was applied to patients with uncontrolled infections, other autoimmune diseases, pregnancy or lactation. Diagnoses relied on clinical symptoms, serum thyroxine and TRAb, thyroid ultrasound and orbital computed tomography. PBMCs were separated from approximately 10 ml of fresh peripheral blood using Ficoll-Paque density gradient centrifugation. Total RNA was extracted with Trizol reagent, and quality was checked on an Agilent 2100 Bioanalyzer. Notes on this clonotype: Its recognized antigen is unknown. One base away there is no much larger clone; base qualities are not given.

The CDR3 starts with the cysteine, ends with the phenylalanine, and has 11 residues. CDR3 DNA only is kept here, 33 bases in frame from base 1. Reading the germline V gene gives CDR1 KGHDR and CDR2 SFDVKD. The V and J ends are trimmed by 4 bases and 6 bases, leaving 5 bases between them. This sequence originates from a woman between 18 and 29 years old with Graves' ophthalmopathy. The chain is made from TRBV24-1 and TRBJ1-2; the D gene cannot be named for sure. The specimen was blood. The CDR3: CATSDPNGYTF. The base sequence is TGTGCCACCAGTGACCCTAATGGCTACACCTTC.